The T cell receptor (beta chain) under discussion was sequenced for a study of T cell responses to AZD1222 COVID-19 vaccine (dated by TCRdb to 2020 to 2023). Some background on the complete study: TCR sequencing covered 230 to 250 trial participants: 200 to 220 given two doses of AZD1222 and 26 given two doses of MenACWY control vaccine. Enrollment into the trials was organized by age into subgroups of 18-55, 56-69 and 70-plus years, and those subgroups contained around 150, 28 and 57 TCR-sequenced participants, respectively.

Based on the germline V gene (reference sequence), the CDR1 and CDR2 sequences are LNHDA and SQIVND. There are 12 amino acids in the CDR3, from cysteine to phenylalanine inclusive. Only the CDR3 part of the read is kept: 36 bases, read in frame from the first base. Trimming takes 6 bases from V and 11 bases from J, and the germline ends sit 16 bases apart. The study at large found these results: After two AZD1222 doses, spike-specific TCR breadth and depth were significantly higher than at day 0 and than in MenACWY recipients. Reportedly, almost half of the unique spike-specific TCRs recognized epitopes lying outside the regions that are mutated in the B.1.351 and B.1.1.7 variants. Because no day 14 peak-response samples were available, the repertoires could be characterized only after the peak T cell response. The 56-69-year group was small, and its depth increase did not reach significance, likely because of low power. Participants were mostly white British and included more females than males, and it was suggested by the authors that clonal diversity may have been underestimated. The whole spike protein was spanned by vaccine-associated CD4 TCRs, and dominant responses were seen in regions 160-218 and 743-854. Conclusions about previously exposed vaccinees are limited because only 6 or 7 AZD1222 recipients were SARS-CoV-2 seropositive at baseline.

The CDR3 regions of human TCRbeta chains were analyzed by immunosequencing. In the original analysis: Repertoire TCRs were checked for matches against a reference library of SARS-CoV-2-specific TCRs that had been generated using the MIRA antigen-specificity platform. Breadth meant the fraction of unique TCRs that were SARS-CoV-2-associated, whereas depth meant the fraction of total T cells that were SARS-CoV-2-associated. Using the MIRA data, each spike-specific TCR was assigned both to the spike region to which the TCR was reactive and to a CD4 or CD8 class. Log10-transformed breadth and depth values were compared by one-way ANOVA with Sidak's multiple comparisons tests. Sourced from immuneACCESS, this table was stored by TCRdb with only in-frame sequences that have V and J called. A share of the clones is absent; for the studies checked, an unresolved V gene accounts for under half, and the remainder has no known explanation. The V and J calls and the clone size are those of that table, but D and trimming were determined from the DNA. A total of under 150,000 clones appear in this sample, over 85% of them only once. Jointly, the top ten make up more than 0.95% of the sample.

This specimen's time point label, per the study, means: about 28 days (+/-7) after the second vaccine dose. AZD1222 recipients whose second dose came at about 4 weeks and those whose second dose came at about 12 weeks were combined into one group, since spike-specific TCR depth and breadth did not differ between the two schedules. Vaccinee samples came from UK trials COV001 and COV002, including a single-blind randomized controlled phase 2/3 trial of AZD1222 (ChAdOx1 nCoV-19) in healthy adults. For TCRbeta chain sequencing, PBMC samples from trial participants were taken at day 0 and at day 28 after the second dose. As for this clone: No cognate antigen has been identified for it. The record has no base qualities; no much larger clone is one base away.

This specimen was peripheral blood, taken 28 days after the second AZD1222 dose. The sequence joins TRBV19 to TRBJ1-1, with no confident D gene call. The TCR was taken from an adult who received the AZD1222 COVID-19 vaccine. The CDR3 reads CASSSGPWSAFF. At the DNA level, the sequence is TGTGCCAGTAGCTCCGGGCCCTGGTCGGCTTTCTTT.